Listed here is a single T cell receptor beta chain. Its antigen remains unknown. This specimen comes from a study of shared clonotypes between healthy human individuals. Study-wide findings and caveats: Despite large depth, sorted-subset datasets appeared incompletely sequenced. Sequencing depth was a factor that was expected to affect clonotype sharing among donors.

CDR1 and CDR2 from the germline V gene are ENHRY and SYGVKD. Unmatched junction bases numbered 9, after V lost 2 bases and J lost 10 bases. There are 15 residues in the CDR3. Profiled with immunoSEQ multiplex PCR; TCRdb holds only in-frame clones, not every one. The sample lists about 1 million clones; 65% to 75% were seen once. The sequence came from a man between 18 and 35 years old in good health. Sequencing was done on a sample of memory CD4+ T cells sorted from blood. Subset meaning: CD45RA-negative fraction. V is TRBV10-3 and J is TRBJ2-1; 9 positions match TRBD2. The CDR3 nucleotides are TGTGCCATCAGTGAGGCGTCTAGCGGGGTGGAAGAGCAGTTCTTC. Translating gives CAISEASSGVEEQFF.